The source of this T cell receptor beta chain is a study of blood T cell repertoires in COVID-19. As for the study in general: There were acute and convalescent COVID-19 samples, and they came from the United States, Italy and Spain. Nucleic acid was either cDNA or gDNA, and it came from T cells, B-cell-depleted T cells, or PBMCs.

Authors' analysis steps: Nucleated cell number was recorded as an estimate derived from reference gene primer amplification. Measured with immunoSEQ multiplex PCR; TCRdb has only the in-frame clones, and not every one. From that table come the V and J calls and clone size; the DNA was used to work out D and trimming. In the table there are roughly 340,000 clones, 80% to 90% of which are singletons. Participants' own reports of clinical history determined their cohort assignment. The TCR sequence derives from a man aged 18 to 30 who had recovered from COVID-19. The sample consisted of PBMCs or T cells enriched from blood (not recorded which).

The CDR3 DNA sequence: TGTGCCAGCAGCTTCGGGCAGGGTGAGGAAAAACTGTTTTTT. Amino acids: CASSFGQGEEKLFF. This chain connects TRBV7-9 to TRBJ1-4; maybe TRBD1 (5 bases). Germline CDR1 reads SEHNR; CDR2 reads FQNEAQ (reference sequence). Trimming pared 3 bases from V and 8 bases from J, leaving 13 bases between. The CDR3 spans 14 residues.